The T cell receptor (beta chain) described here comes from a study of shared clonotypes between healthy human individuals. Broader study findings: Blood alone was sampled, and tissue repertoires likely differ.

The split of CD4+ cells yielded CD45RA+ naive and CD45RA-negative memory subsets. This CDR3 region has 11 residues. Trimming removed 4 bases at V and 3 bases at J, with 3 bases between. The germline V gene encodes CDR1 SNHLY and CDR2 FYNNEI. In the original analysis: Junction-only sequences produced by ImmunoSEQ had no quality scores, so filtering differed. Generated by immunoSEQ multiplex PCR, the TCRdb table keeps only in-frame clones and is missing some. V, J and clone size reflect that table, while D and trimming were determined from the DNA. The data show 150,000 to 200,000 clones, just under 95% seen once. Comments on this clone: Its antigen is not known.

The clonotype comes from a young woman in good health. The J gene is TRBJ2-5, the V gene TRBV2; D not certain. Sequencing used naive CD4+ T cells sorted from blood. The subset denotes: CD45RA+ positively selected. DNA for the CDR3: TGTGCCAGCAGTGGAGAAGAGACCCAGTACTTC. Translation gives CASSGEETQYF.